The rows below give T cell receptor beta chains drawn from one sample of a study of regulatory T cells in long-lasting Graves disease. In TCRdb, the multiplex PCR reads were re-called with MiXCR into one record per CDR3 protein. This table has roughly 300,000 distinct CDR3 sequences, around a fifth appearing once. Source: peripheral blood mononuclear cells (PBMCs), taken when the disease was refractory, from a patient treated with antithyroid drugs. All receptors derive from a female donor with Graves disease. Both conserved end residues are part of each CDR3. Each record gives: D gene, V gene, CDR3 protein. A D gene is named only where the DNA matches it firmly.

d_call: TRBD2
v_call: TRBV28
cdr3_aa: CASSPPTSRANTGELFF

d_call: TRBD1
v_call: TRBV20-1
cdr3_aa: CSARDPDRGTYSNQPQHF

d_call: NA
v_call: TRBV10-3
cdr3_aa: CAISDRTLRGYGYTF

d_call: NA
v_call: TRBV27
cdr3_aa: CASSLGDLGEQYF

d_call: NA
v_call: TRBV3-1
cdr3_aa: CASSPLATRSNTGELFF

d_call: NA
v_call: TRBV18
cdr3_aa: CASSPLQSLGNQPQHF

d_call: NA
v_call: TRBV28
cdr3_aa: CASSPHGGSQPQHF

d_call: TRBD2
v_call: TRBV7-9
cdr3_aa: CASSRSGSSYNEQFF

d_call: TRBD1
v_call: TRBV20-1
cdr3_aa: CSARDPTGLTYGYTF

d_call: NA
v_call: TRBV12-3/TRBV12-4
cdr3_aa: CASSLDLGTTEAFF

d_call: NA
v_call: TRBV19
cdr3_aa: CAGRATGYTEAFF

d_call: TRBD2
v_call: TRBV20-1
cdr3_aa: CSAMGGDSPVGLTYEQYF

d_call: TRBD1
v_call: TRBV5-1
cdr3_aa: CASSRGGTGPEAFF

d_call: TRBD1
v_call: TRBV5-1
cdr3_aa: CASSQDRGRAREQYF

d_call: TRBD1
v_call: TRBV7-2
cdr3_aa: CASSLEGTVTNEQFF

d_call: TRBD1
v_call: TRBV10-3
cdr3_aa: CAISDWDRGQGSGNTIYF

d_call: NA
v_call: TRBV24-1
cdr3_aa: CATRGTANEKLFF

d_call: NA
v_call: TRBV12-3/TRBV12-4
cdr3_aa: CASSRRGAESTEAFF

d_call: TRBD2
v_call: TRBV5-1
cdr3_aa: CASSLGQVAGGQETQYF

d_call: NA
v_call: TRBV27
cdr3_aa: CASSTTGLVAGELFF

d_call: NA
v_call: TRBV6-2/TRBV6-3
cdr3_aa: CASSYVRGEQYF

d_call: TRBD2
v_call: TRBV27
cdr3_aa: CASSFGFSGSYNEQFF

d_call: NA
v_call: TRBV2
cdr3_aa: CASSEASWDNSPLHF

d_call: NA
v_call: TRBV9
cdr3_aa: CASSVGGGSEAFF

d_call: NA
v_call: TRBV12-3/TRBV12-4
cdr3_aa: CASSLVGVHEQYF

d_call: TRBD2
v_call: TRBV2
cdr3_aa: CASAVSGQNTGELFF

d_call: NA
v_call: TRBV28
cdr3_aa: CASSSWQGLSYEQYF

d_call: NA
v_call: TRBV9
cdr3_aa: CASSGTGTHEAFF

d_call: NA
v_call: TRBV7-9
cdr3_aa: CASIDSGILTSGANVLTF

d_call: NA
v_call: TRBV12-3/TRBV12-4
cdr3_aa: CASSLLSTDTQYF

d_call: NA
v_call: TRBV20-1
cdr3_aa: CSASRGSLEETQYF

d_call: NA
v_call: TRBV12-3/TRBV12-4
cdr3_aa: CASSLRVHGYTF